Below, 25 T cell receptor beta chains from the same sample are listed, as sequenced in a study of T cell repertoires in cytomegalovirus infection. Using its own MiXCR run on the reads, TCRdb lists one record per CDR3 protein. The sample includes 200,000 to 300,000 distinct CDR3 sequences, under 8.5% of them seen just once. Sequenced sample: PBMCs. Receptors originate from a human donor in good health (CMV status not recorded). Some clones in this sample may be carry-over from other donors' samples.

Ten or more counts support this clonotype. This chain links TRBV7-9 with TRBJ2-3, with TRBD1 identical over 8 bases. Germline V CDR1 and CDR2: SEHNR, FQNEAQ (reference sequence). Trimming removed 5 bases from V and 6 bases from J; junction bases left unmatched: 13. This CDR3 is built from 16 residues. The CDR3 DNA reads as TGTGCCAGCAGCCCTCTTGGGGCAGGGGGCGTTGATACGCAGTATTTT. It translates to CASSPLGAGGVDTQYF.

This clonotype was detected only a few times. This clone may be a read error of a much larger clone one base away. The chain carries TRBV7-2 and TRBJ1-1; D unresolved. Trimming pared 5 bases from V and 0 bases from J, leaving 7 bases between. Germline CDR1 SGHTA, CDR2 FQGNSA. There are 13 residues in the CDR3. The CDR3 protein is CASSMSMNTEAFF. In DNA, the CDR3 is TGTGCCAGCAGCATGTCCATGAACACTGAAGCTTTCTTT.

This clonotype showed up many times. The V gene is TRBV7-2, the J gene TRBJ1-5; D ambiguous. Germline CDR1 and CDR2: SGHTA and FQGNSA. Trimming pared 4 bases from V and 4 bases from J, leaving 14 bases between. The CDR3 consists of 15 residues. As DNA, the CDR3 is TGTGCCAGCAGCTACCAGGACGGTCTTAATCAGCCCCAGCATTTT. It codes for CASSYQDGLNQPQHF.

This clonotype was counted many times. The chain is built from TRBV5-6 and TRBJ2-5, with D unclear. The germline CDR1 and CDR2 sequences are SGHDT and YYEEEE. Trimming took 1 base from V and 5 from J, leaving 6 bases between them. This CDR3 comprises 12 residues. The CDR3 loop reads CASSLILETQYF. The DNA for the CDR3 is TGTGCCAGCAGCTTGATTCTGGAGACCCAGTACTTC.

This clonotype turned up a few times. The chain couples TRBV7-2 to TRBJ2-7, with TRBD1 identical over 8 bases. The CDR3 is 15 residues long. The germline V gene has CDR1 SGHTA and CDR2 FQGNSA. Trimming took 5 bases from V and 4 from J; bases not matched to a gene: 10. The CDR3 DNA reads as TGTGCCAGCAGCCCAGGACAGGGTTTTGTTTACGAGCAGTACTTC. Its protein product is CASSPGQGFVYEQYF. Together with reference TRBV7-2 and TRBJ2-7, the CDR3 gives the full variable domain: GAGVSQSPSNKVTEKGKDVELRCDPISGHTALYWYRQSLGQGLEFLIYFQGNSAPDKSGLPSDRFSAERTGGSVSTLTIQRTQQEDSAVYLCASSPGQGFVYEQYFGPGTRLTVT.

In this sample, this clonotype turned up many times. J is TRBJ1-1 and V is TRBV6-6; D is unclear. Trimming removed 7 bases from V and 11 bases from J, with 14 bases in between. The CDR3 runs to 11 residues. Germline lookup yields CDR1 MNHNY and CDR2 SVGAGI (reference sequence). The CDR3 coding sequence is TGTGCCAGCATTTCTTCCTTGGGTGCTTTCTTT. Protein product: CASISSLGAFF.

This clonotype was seen ten or more times. The rearrangement uses TRBV20-1 and TRBJ2-1; possibly TRBD2 for D (6 bases). Per germline, CDR1 DFQATT and CDR2 SNEGSKA (reference sequence). The CDR3 is 16 amino acids. V lost 4 bases and J 3 bases, leaving 19 bases between the germline ends. CDR3 residues: CSAIKRRGGLYNEQFF. The CDR3 nucleotides are TGCAGTGCTATAAAAAGGAGGGGCGGGCTCTACAATGAGCAGTTCTTC.

This clonotype was seen repeatedly, ten times or more. The rearrangement uses TRBV7-2 and TRBJ1-1; D is undetermined. This CDR3 has 13 amino acids. Germline CDR1 and CDR2: SGHTA and FQGNSA. V was trimmed by 5 bases and J by 1 base, leaving 8 bases between them. The CDR3 region is CASSPSTNTEAFF. CDR3 coding DNA: TGTGCCAGCAGCCCCTCCACGAACACTGAAGCTTTCTTT.

Ten or more counts support this clonotype. This chain links TRBV6-2 or TRBV6-3 with TRBJ2-2, with 8 positions matching TRBD2. The J segment lost 3 bases and the V segment lost 6 bases, leaving 6 bases of the junction unmatched. The germline CDR1 and CDR2 sequences are MNHEY and SVGEGT. CDR3 length equals 15 residues. The CDR3 here is CASSIPGLDTGELFF. DNA of the CDR3: TGTGCCAGCAGCATACCGGGACTAGACACCGGGGAGCTGTTTTTT.

The chain combines TRBV6-5 with TRBJ2-3, with a possible D match to TRBD1 (5 bases). The CDR3 has 15 residues. CDR1 and CDR2 from the germline V gene are MNHEY and SVGAGI. V lost 7 bases and J 0 bases, leaving 14 bases between the germline ends. Here the CDR3 reads CASTPLPGSTDTQYF. DNA of the CDR3: TGTGCCAGCACCCCCCTCCCAGGGAGCACAGATACGCAGTATTTT.

This clonotype was seen at least ten times. The V and J genes are TRBV7-6 and TRBJ2-7; possibly TRBD2 for D (7 bases). The CDR3 runs 13 residues. V was shortened by 2 bases and J by 6 bases, with 11 bases between the two germline ends. CDR1 is SGHVS and CDR2 is FNYEAQ in the germline V gene. The CDR3 is CASSLQGGAEQYF. The CDR3 DNA follows: TGTGCCAGCAGCTTACAAGGGGGGGCCGAGCAGTACTTC.

This clonotype was detected ten times or more. The chain is built from TRBV11-2 and TRBJ2-1, with 9 nucleotides matching TRBD1. Looked up from germline, CDR1 is SGHAT and CDR2 is FQNNGV. The junction had 8 bases not matched to a gene; V was cut back by 5 bases and J by 6 bases. CDR3 length equals 15 residues. The DNA for the CDR3 is TGTGCCAGCAGCCTTGGACAGGGGCCTTTCAATGAGCAGTTCTTC. Its protein product is CASSLGQGPFNEQFF. The full variable domain, completed using reference TRBV11-2 and TRBJ2-1, is EAGVAQSPRYKIIEKRQSVAFWCNPISGHATLYWYQQILGQGPKLLIQFQNNGVVDDSQLPKDRFSAERLKGVDSTLKIQPAKLEDSAVYLCASSLGQGPFNEQFFGPGTRLTVL.

Many counts were recorded for this clonotype. This chain connects TRBV10-2 to TRBJ2-5; 7 nucleotides match TRBD2. The CDR3 is 13 amino acids. V lost 3 bases to trimming and J lost 4 bases; unmatched junction nucleotides: 2. Germline V gene lookup returns CDR1 WSHSY and CDR2 SAAADI. The CDR3 DNA is TGCGCCAGCAGTGAAGCGGGGCGAGAGACCCAGTACTTC. It codes for CASSEAGRETQYF.

This clonotype was found many times. The chain couples TRBV7-3 to TRBJ2-3; D call uncertain. Trimming pared 2 bases from V and 2 bases from J, leaving 8 bases between. CDR3 length: 14 amino acids. Per the germline V gene, CDR1 is SGHTA and CDR2 is FQGTGA. CDR3 in amino acids: CASSLGVPTDTQYF. The CDR3 region has the DNA TGTGCCAGCAGCTTAGGGGTTCCCACAGATACGCAGTATTTT.

This clonotype was detected many times. The chain employs TRBV7-2 and TRBJ2-5; a weak D match, TRBD2 (7 bases). Trimming pared 0 bases from V and 5 bases from J, leaving 13 bases between. From germline, CDR1 is SGHTA and CDR2 FQGNSA. The CDR3 is 15 residues long. The CDR3 DNA reads as TGTGCCAGCAGCTTAGCGGGAGGGGGGGCCGAGACCCAGTACTTC. As protein: CASSLAGGGAETQYF.

This clonotype was counted ten times or more. This chain uses TRBV28 with TRBJ2-5; D is unclear. V lost 3 bases and J 2 bases, leaving 13 bases between the germline ends. CDR3 size: 15 residues. CDR1 and CDR2 from the germline V gene are MDHEN and SYDVKM. DNA of the CDR3: TGTGCCAGCAGTTTTGGATCTCCTGGGCAAGAGACCCAGTACTTC. It translates to CASSFGSPGQETQYF.

The rearrangement joins TRBV20-1 to TRBJ2-1, with 8 nucleotides matching TRBD2. J gave up 5 bases and V 5 bases, and 8 bases lay outside the gene matches. Per the germline V gene, CDR1 is DFQATT and CDR2 is SNEGSKA (reference sequence). The CDR3 runs to 14 residues. The CDR3 DNA follows: TGCAGTGCTGTGGGACTAGGTTGGAACAATGAGCAGTTCTTC. Encoded protein: CSAVGLGWNNEQFF.

This clonotype was recorded many times. The chain combines TRBV4-1 with TRBJ1-1; no clear D. V lost 3 bases, J lost 4 bases, and 12 bases lay in between. Germline CDR1 MGHRA, CDR2 YSYEKL. There are 14 residues in the CDR3. Here the CDR3 DNA reads TGCGCCAGCAGCCAGCGTTCGACGGGCACTGAAGCTTTCTTT. Protein sequence: CASSQRSTGTEAFF.

A remark on this clonotype: A much larger clonotype is one base distant, so this may be a read error. This chain links TRBV2 with TRBJ2-5, with TRBD2 identical over 7 bases. The CDR3 is made up of 12 amino acids. Per the germline V gene, CDR1 is SNHLY and CDR2 is FYNNEI. The CDR3 reads CTSSGVQETQYF. For the CDR3, the DNA is TGTACCAGCAGCGGGGTGCAGGAGACCCAGTACTTC.

This clonotype was seen ten or more times. The chain combines TRBV12-3 or TRBV12-4 with TRBJ2-5; D is uncertain. V lost 3 bases and J lost 5, with 10 bases in between. This CDR3 is built from 13 residues. The CDR3 region is CASSFGSMETQYF. The CDR3 DNA sequence: TGTGCCAGCAGTTTTGGTTCGATGGAGACCCAGTACTTC.

This rearrangement joins TRBV6-6 to TRBJ1-2, with 7 positions matching TRBD1. This CDR3 region has 13 residues. The germline V gene encodes CDR1 MNHNY and CDR2 SVGAGI (reference sequence). The V segment lost 6 bases and the J segment 7 bases; nucleotides outside the gene matches: 8. The DNA of the CDR3 is TGTGCCAGCAGATCGACGGACAGGTTTGGCTACACCTTC. This sequence encodes CASRSTDRFGYTF.

This clonotype was seen many times. CDR3 bases: TGTGCCGTTACAGGGGTGGGAACTGAAGCTTTCTTT. It codes for CAVTGVGTEAFF. The J gene is TRBJ1-1, the V gene TRBV7-9, with 7 bases identical to TRBD1. Trimming removed 11 bases from V and 5 bases from J; junction bases left unmatched: 8. Germline V gives CDR1 SEHNR, CDR2 FQNEAQ (reference sequence). The CDR3 has 12 amino acids.

This clonotype showed up many times. J is TRBJ2-7 and V is TRBV11-3; the match to TRBD2 covers 7 bases. CDR3 length: 14 amino acids. Losses at the gene ends were 6 bases for V and 1 base for J; bases not matched to a gene: 6. CDR1 and CDR2 from the germline V gene are SGHNT and YENEEA. The CDR3 DNA is TGTGCCAGCAGTCCAGCGGGGCCTTCCTACGAGCAGTACTTC. Its protein is CASSPAGPSYEQYF.

This chain connects TRBV25-1 to TRBJ2-1; 13 nucleotides agree with TRBD2. The V segment lost 8 bases and the J segment 8 bases; nucleotides outside the gene matches: 9. Germline V gene sequence: CDR1 MGHDK, CDR2 SYGVNS. This CDR3 comprises 15 residues. The DNA for the CDR3 is TGTGCCAGCCAAAAACTAGCGGGGGGGCCAGATGAGCAGTTCTTC. Its protein is CASQKLAGGPDEQFF.

V is TRBV6-2 or TRBV6-3 and J is TRBJ1-5; D is unclear. Per the germline V gene, CDR1 is MNHEY and CDR2 is SVGEGT. V was cut by 0 bases and J by 4 bases, with 10 bases left in between. The CDR3 covers 15 residues. The CDR3 DNA reads TGTGCCAGCAGTTACTCATCTGTCCCAAATCAGCCCCAGCATTTT. Its protein product is CASSYSSVPNQPQHF.